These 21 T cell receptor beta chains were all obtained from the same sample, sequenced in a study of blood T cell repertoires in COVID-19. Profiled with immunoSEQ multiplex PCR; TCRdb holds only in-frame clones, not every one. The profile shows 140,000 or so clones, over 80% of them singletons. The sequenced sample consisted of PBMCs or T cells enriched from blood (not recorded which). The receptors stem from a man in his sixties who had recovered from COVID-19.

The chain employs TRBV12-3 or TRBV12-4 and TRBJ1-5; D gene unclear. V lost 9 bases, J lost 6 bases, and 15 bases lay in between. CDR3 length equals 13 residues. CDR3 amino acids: CASSSGPGQPQHF. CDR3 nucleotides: TGTGCCAGTTCTTCCGGCCCGGGTCAGCCCCAGCATTTT.

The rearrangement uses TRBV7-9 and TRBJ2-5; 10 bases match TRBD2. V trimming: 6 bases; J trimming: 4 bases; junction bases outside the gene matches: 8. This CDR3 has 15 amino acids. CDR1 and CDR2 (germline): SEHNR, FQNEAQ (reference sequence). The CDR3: CASSGFSGRRETQYF. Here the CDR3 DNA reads TGTGCCAGCAGTGGGTTTAGCGGGAGGCGAGAGACCCAGTACTTC.

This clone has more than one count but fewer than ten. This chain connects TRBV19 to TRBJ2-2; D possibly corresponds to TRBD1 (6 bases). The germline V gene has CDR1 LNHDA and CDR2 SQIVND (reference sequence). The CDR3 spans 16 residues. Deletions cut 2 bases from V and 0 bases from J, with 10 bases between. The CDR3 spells CASSIIAGANTGELFF. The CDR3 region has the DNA TGTGCCAGTAGTATAATCGCAGGGGCGAACACCGGGGAGCTGTTTTTT.

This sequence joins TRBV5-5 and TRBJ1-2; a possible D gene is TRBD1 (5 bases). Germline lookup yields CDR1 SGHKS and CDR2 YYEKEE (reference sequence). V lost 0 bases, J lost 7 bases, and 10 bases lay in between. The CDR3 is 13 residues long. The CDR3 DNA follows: TGTGCCAGCAGCTTGGGGGGCGCAGGTGGCTACACCTTC. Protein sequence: CASSLGGAGGYTF.

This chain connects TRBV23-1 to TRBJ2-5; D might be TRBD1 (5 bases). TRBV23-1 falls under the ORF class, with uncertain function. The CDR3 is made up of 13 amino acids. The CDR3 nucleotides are TGCGTCCCCCCAGGGTCGATTGGGGAGACCCAGTACTTC. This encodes CVPPGSIGETQYF.

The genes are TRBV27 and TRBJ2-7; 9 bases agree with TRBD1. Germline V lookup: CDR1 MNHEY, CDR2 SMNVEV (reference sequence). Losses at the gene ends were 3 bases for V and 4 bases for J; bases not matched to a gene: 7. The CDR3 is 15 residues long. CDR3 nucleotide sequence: TGTGCCAGCAGTTTTATGGGACAGGGACAATACGAGCAGTACTTC. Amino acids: CASSFMGQGQYEQYF.

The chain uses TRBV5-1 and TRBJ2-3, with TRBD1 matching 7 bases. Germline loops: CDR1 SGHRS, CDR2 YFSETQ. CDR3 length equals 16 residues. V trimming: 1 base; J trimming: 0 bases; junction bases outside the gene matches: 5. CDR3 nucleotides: TGCGCCAGCAGCTTGAGGGGACAGACTAGCACAGATACGCAGTATTTT. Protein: CASSLRGQTSTDTQYF.

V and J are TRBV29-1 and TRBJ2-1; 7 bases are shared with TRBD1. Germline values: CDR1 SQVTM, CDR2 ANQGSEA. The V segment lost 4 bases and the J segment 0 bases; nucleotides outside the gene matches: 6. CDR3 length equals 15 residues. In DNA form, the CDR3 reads TGCAGCGTTGGACAGGGTTTCGGCTCCTACAATGAGCAGTTCTTC. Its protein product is CSVGQGFGSYNEQFF.

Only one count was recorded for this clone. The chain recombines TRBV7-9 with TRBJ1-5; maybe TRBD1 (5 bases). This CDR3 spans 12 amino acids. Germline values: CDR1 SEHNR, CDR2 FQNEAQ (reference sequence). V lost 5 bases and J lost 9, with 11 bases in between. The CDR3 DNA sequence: TGTGCCAGCAGCGCTAACGGGGGGCCCCAGCATTTT. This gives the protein CASSANGGPQHF.

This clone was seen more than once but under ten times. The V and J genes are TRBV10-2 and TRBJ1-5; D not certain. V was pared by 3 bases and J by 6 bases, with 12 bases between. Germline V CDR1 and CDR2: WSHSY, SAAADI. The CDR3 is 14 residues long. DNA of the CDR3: TGCGCCAGCAGTGAATGGGCAGTTGGTCAGCCCCAGCATTTT. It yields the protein CASSEWAVGQPQHF.

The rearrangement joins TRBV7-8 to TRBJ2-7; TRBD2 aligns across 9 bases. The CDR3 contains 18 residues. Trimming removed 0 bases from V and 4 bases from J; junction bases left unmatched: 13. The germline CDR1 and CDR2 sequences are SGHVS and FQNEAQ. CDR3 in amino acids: CASSLAKREAPRAYEQYF. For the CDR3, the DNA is TGTGCCAGCAGCTTAGCTAAGCGGGAGGCCCCTAGGGCTTACGAGCAGTACTTC.

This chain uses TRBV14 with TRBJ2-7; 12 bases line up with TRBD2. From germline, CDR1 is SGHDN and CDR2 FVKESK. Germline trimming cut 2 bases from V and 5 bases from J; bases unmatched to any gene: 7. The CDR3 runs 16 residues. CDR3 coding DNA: TGTGCCAGCAGCCAACTAGCGGGGGGGCCGAGCCACGAGCAGTACTTC. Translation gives CASSQLAGGPSHEQYF.

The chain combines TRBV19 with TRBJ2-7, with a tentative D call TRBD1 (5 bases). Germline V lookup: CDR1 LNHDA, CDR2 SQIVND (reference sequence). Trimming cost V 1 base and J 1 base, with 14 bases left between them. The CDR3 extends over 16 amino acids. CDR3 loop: CASSIADQGKSYEQYF. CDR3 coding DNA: TGTGCCAGTAGTATAGCGGATCAGGGAAAGTCCTACGAGCAGTACTTC.

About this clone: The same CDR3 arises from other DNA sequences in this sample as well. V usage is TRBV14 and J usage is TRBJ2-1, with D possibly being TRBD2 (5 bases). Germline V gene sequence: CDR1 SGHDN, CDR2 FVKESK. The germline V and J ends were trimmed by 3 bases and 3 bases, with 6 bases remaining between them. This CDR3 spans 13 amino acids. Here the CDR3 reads CASSQGVYNEQFF. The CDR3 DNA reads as TGTGCCAGCAGCCAGGGAGTCTACAATGAGCAGTTCTTC. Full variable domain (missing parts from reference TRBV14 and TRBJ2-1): EAGVTQFPSHSVIEKGQTVTLRCDPISGHDNLYWYRRVMGKEIKFLLHFVKESKQDESGMPNNRFLAERTGGTYSTLKVQPAELEDSGVYFCASSQGVYNEQFFGPGTRLTVL.

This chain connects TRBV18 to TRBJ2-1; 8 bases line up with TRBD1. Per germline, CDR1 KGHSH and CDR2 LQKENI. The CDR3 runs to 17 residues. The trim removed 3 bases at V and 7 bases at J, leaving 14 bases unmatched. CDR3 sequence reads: CASSPLNYRGYKNEQFF. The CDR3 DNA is TGTGCCAGCTCACCGTTAAATTACAGGGGGTACAAGAATGAGCAGTTCTTC.

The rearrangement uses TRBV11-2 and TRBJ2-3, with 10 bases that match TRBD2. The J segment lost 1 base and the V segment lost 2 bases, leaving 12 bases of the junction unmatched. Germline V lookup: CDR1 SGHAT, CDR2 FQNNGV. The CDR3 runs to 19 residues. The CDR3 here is CASSLNIELAGPGTDTQYF. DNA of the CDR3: TGTGCCAGCAGCTTAAACATCGAACTAGCGGGGCCTGGCACAGATACGCAGTATTTT.

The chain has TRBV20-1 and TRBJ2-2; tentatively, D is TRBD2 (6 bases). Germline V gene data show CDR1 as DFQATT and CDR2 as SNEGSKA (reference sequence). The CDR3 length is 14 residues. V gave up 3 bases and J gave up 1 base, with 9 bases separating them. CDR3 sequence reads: CSASWGENTGELFF. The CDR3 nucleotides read TGCAGTGCTAGTTGGGGGGAGAACACCGGGGAGCTGTTTTTT.

CDR3 nucleotides: TGTGCCAGCGGCCGGGGAGATACGCAGTATTTT. Amino acids: CASGRGDTQYF. The chain is built from TRBV6-5 and TRBJ2-3; possible D gene TRBD2, 5 bases. Germline assignment: CDR1 MNHEY and CDR2 SVGAGI. The germline V and J ends were trimmed by 8 bases and 5 bases, with 8 bases remaining between them. The CDR3 length is 11 residues.

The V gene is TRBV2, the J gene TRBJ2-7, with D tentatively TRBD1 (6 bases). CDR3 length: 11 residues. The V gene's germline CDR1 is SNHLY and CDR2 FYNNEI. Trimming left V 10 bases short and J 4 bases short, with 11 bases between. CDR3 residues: CATRQGYEQYF. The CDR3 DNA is TGTGCCACCCGGCAGGGGTACGAGCAGTACTTC.

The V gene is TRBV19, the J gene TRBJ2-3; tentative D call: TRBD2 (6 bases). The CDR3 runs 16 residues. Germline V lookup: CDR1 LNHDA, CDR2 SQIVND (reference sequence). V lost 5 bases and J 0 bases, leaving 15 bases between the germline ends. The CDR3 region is CASSPVRRGSTDTQYF. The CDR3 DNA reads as TGTGCCAGTAGTCCCGTGAGGCGGGGTAGCACAGATACGCAGTATTTT.

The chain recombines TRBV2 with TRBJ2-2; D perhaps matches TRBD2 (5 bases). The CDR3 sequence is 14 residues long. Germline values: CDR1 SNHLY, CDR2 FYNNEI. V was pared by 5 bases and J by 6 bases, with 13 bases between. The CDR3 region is CASSPITGAGELFF. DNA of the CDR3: TGTGCCAGCAGTCCTATTACCGGGGCCGGGGAGCTGTTTTTT.